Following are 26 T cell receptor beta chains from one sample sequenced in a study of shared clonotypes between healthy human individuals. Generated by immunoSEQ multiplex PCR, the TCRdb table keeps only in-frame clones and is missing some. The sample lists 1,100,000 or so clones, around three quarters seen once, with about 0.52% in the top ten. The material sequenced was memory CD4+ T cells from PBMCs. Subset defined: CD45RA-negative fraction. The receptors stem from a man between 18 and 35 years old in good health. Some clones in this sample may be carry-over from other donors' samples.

CDR3 loop: CASSGGLDRALANTEAFF. In nucleotides, the CDR3 is TGTGCCAGCAGCGGGGGGCTGGACAGGGCCCTGGCTAACACTGAAGCTTTCTTT. The chain is built from TRBV9 and TRBJ1-1, with TRBD1 matching 8 bases. The length of the CDR3 is 18 residues. Germline CDR1 and CDR2: SGDLS and YYNGEE. Trimming cost V 3 bases and J 2 bases; bases outside gene matches: 15.

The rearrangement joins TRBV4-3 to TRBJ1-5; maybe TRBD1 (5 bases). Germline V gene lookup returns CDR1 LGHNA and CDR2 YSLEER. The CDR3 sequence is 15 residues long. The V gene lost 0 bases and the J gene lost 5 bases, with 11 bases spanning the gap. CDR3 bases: TGCGCCAGCAGCCAAGATAGCCAGGGCGATCAGCCCCAGCATTTT. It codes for CASSQDSQGDQPQHF.

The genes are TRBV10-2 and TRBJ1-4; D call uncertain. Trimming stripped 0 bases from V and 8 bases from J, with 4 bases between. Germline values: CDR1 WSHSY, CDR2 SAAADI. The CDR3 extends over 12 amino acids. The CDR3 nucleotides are TGCGCCAGCAGTGAGTCGAAAGAAAAACTGTTTTTT. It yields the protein CASSESKEKLFF.

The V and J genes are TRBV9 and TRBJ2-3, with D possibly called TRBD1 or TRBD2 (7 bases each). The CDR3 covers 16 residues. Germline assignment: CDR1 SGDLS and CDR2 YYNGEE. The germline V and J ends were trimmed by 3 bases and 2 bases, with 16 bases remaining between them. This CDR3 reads CASSAGGDFNTDTQYF. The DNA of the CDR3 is TGTGCCAGCAGCGCAGGGGGGGACTTCAACACAGATACGCAGTATTTT.

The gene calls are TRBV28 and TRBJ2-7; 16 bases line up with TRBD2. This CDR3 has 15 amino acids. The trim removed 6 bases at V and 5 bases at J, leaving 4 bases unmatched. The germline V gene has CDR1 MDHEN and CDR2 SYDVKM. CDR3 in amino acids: CASRGLAGGPDEQYF. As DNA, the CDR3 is TGTGCCAGCAGGGGACTAGCGGGAGGGCCAGACGAGCAGTACTTC.

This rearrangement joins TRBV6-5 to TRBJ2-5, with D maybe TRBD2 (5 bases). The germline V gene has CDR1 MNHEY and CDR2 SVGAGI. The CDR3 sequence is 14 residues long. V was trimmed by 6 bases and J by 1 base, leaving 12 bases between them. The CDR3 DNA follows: TGTGCCAGCAGGTTCGCGGGTACCCAAGAGACCCAGTACTTC. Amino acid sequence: CASRFAGTQETQYF.

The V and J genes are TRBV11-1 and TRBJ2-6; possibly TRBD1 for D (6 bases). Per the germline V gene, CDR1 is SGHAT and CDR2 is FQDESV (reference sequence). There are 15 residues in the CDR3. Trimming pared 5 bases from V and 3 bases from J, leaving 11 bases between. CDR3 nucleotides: TGTGCCAGCAGCCTATCAGGGGTTGGGGCCAACGTCCTGACTTTC. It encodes CASSLSGVGANVLTF.

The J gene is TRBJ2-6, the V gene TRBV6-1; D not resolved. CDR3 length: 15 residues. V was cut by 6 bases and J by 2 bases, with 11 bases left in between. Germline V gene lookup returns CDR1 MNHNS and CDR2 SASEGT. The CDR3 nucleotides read TGTGCCAGCAGGAGAACAACAACTGGGGCCAACGTCCTGACTTTC. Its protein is CASRRTTTGANVLTF.

The CDR3, as DNA: TGCAGCGTTGATCTTCTGTGGCGGGAGGGCGGGAATGAGCAGTTCTTC. Protein: CSVDLLWREGGNEQFF. This chain joins TRBV29-1 and TRBJ2-1; 9 nucleotides match TRBD2. Per the germline V gene, CDR1 is SQVTM and CDR2 is ANQGSEA. Trimming removed 3 bases from V and 7 bases from J; junction bases left unmatched: 13. CDR3 length: 16 amino acids.

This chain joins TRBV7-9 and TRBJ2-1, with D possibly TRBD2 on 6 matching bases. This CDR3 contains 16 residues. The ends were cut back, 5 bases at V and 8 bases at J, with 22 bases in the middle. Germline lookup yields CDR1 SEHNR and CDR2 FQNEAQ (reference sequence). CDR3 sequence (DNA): TGTGCCAGCAGCCAGTGGAGGGCGGGATCAGCCGATGAGCAGTTCTTC. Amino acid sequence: CASSQWRAGSADEQFF.

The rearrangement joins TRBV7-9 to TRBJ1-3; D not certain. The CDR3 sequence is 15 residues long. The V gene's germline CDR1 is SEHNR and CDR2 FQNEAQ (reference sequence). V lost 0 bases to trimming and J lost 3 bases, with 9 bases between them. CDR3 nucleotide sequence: TGTGCCAGCAGCTTAGCACCACCCGTTGGAAACACCATATATTTT. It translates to CASSLAPPVGNTIYF.

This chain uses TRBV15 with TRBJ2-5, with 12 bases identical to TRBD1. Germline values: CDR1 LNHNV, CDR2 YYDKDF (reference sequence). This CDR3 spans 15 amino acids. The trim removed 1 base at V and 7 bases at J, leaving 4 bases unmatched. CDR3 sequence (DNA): TGTGCCACCAGCAGAGGGGACAGGGGGCTAGGGACCCAGTACTTC. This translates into CATSRGDRGLGTQYF.

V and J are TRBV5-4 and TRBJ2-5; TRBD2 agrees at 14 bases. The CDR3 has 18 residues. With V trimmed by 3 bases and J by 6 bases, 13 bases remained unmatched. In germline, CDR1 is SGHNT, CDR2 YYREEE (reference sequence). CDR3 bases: TGTGCCAGCAGCTCCACAGGGACTAGCGGGAGAGGTTTTAAGACCCAGTACTTC. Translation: CASSSTGTSGRGFKTQYF.

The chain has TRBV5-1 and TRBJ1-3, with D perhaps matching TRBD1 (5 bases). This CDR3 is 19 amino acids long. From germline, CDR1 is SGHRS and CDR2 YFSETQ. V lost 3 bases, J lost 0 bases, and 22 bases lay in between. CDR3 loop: CASSSKEGLTEYSGNTIYF. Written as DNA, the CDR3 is TGCGCCAGCAGCTCCAAAGAGGGGTTGACTGAATACTCTGGAAACACCATATATTTT.

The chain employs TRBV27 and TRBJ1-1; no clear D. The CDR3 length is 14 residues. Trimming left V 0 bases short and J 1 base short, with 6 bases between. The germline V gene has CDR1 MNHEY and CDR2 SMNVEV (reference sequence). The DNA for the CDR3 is TGTGCCAGCAGTTTATCGGTCGCGAACACTGAAGCTTTCTTT. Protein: CASSLSVANTEAFF.

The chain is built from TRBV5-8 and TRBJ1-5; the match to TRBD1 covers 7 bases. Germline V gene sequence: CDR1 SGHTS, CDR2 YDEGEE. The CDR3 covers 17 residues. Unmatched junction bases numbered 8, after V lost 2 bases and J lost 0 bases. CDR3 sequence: CASSLWDSRYSNQPQHF. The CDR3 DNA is TGTGCCAGCAGCTTATGGGACAGCCGATATAGCAATCAGCCCCAGCATTTT.

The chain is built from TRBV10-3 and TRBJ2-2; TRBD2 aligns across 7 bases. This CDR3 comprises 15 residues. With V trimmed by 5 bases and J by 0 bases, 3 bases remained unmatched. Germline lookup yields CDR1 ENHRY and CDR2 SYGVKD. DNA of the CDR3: TGTGCCATCAGTCTAGCGGTCGCGAACACCGGGGAGCTGTTTTTT. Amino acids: CAISLAVANTGELFF.

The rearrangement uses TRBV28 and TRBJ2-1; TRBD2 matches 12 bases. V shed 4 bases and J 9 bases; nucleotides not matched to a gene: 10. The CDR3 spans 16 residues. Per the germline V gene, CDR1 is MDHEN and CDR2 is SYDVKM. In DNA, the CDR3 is TGTGCCAGCAGTTCGGGTGGGACTAGCGGGTTCGGTGAGCAGTTCTTC. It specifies CASSSGGTSGFGEQFF.

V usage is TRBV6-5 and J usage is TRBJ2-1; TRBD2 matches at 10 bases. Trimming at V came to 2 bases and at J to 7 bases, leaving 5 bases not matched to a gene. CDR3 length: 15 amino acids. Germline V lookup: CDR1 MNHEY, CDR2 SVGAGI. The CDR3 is CASSYEAGGQNEQFF. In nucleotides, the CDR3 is TGTGCCAGCAGTTACGAAGCGGGAGGGCAGAATGAGCAGTTCTTC.

The CDR3, as DNA: TGTGCCAGCAGCTTGCCCAATGAGCAGTTCTTC. Its protein product is CASSLPNEQFF. The chain has TRBV5-4 and TRBJ2-1; D remains ambiguous. Trimming shortened V by 1 base and J by 6 bases, and 2 bases separated the two germline ends. Germline values: CDR1 SGHNT, CDR2 YYREEE (reference sequence). The CDR3 spans 11 residues. Variable domain in full (rest from reference TRBV5-4 and TRBJ2-1): ETGVTQSPTHLIKTRGQQVTLRCSSQSGHNTVSWYQQALGQGPQFIFQYYREEENGRGNFPPRFSGLQFPNYSSELNVNALELDDSALYLCASSLPNEQFFGPGTRLTVL.

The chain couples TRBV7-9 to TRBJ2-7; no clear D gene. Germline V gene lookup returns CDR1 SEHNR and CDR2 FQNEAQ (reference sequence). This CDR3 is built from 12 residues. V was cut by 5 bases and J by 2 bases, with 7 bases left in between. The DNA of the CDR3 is TGTGCCAGCAGCCACCTTCCCTACGAGCAGTACTTC. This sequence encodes CASSHLPYEQYF.

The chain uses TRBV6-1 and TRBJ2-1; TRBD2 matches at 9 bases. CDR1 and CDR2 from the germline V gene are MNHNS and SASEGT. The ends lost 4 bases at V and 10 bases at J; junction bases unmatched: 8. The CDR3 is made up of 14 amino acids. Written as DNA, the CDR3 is TGTGCCAGCAGTGCAGCTAGCGGGGATTACGAGCAGTTCTTC. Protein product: CASSAASGDYEQFF.

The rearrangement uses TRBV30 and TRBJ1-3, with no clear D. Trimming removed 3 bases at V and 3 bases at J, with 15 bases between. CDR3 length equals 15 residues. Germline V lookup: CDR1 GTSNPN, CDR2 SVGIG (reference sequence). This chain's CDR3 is CAWSPRWGNGNTIYF. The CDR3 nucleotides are TGTGCCTGGAGCCCCCGGTGGGGTAATGGAAACACCATATATTTT.

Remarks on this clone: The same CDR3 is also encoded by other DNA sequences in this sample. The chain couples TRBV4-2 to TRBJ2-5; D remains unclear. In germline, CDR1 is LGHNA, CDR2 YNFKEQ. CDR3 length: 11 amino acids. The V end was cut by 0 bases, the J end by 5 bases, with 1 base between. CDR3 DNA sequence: TGTGCCAGCAGCCAAGAGGAGACCCAGTACTTC. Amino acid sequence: CASSQEETQYF.

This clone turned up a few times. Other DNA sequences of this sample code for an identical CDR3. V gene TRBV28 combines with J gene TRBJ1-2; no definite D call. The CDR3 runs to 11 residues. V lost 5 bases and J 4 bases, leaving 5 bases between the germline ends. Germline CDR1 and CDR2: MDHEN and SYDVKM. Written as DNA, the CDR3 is TGTGCCAGCAGTCCCCTCTATGGCTACACCTTC. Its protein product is CASSPLYGYTF.

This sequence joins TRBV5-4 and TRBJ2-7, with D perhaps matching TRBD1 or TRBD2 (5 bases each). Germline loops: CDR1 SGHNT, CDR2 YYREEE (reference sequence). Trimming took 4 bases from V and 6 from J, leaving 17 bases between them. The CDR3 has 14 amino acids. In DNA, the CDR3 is TGTGCCAGCAGCCAAGTTTTGAGGGGCGGCGAGCAGTACTTC. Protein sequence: CASSQVLRGGEQYF.